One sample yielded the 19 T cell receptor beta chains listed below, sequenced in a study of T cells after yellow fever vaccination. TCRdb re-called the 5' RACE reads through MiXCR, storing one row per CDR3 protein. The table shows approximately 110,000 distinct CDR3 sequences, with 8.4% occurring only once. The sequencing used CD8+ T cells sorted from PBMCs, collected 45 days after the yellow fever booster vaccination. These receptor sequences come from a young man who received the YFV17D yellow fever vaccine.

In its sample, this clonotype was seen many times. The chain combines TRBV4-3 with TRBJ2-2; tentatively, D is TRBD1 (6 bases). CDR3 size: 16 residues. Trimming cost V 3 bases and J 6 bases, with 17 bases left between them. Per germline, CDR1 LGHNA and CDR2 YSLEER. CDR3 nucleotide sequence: TGCGCCAGCAGCCACACCGGGACACTTTATTCCGGGGAGCTGTTTTTT. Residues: CASSHTGTLYSGELFF.

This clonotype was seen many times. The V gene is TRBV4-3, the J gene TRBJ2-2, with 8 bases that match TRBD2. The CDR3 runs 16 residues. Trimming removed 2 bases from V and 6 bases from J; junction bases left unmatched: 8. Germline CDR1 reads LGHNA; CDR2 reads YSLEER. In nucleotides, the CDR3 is TGCGCCAGCAGCCAACCCGGGACTAGTAGAGCCGGGGAGCTGTTTTTT. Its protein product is CASSQPGTSRAGELFF.

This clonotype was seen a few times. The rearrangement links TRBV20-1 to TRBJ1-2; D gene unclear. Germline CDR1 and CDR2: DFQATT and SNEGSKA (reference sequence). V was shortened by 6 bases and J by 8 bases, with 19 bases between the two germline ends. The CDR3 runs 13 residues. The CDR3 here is CSALIQFTLGYTF. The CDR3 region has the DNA TGCAGTGCCCTGATACAGTTCACCTTGGGCTACACCTTC.

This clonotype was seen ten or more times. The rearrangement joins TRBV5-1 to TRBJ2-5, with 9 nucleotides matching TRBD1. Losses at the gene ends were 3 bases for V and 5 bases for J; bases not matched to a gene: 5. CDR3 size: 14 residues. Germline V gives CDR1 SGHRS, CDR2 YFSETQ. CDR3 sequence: CASSSTGGWETQYF. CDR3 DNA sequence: TGCGCCAGCAGCTCAACAGGGGGCTGGGAGACCCAGTACTTC. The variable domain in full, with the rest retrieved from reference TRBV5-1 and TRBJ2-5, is KAGVTQTPRYLIKTRGQQVTLSCSPISGHRSVSWYQQTPGQGLQFLFEYFSETQRNKGNFPGRFSGRQFSNSRSEMNVSTLELGDSALYLCASSSTGGWETQYFGPGTRLLVL.

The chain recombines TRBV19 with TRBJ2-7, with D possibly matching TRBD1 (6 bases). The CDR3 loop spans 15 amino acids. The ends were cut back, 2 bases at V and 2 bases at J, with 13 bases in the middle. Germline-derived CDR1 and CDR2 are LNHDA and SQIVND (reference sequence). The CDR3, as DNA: TGTGCCAGTAGTATATTCCAGGGGCCTACCTACGAGCAGTACTTC. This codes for CASSIFQGPTYEQYF.

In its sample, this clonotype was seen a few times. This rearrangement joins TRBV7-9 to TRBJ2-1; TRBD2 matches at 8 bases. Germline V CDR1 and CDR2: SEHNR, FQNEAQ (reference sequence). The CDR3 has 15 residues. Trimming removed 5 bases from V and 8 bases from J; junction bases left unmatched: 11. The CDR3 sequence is CASSPREREIYEQFF. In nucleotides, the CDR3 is TGTGCCAGCAGCCCCCGCGAGCGGGAGATTTATGAGCAGTTCTTC.

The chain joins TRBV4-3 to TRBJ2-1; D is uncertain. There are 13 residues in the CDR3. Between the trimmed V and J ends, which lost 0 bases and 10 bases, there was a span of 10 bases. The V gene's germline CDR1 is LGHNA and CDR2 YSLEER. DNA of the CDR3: TGCGCCAGCAGCCAAGAGAGTACCTGGGAGCAGTTCTTC. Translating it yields CASSQESTWEQFF.

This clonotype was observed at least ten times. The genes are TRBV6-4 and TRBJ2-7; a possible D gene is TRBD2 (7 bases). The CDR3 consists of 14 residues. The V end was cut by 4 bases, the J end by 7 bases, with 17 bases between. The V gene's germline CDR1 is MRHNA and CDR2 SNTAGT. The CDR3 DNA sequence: TGTGCCAGCAGTGGAACAGGGAGGGTTTGGGAGCAGTACTTC. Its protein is CASSGTGRVWEQYF.

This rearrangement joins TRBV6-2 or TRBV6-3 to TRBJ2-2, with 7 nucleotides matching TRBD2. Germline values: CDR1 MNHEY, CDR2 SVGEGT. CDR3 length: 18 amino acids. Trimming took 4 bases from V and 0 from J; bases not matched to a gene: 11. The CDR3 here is CASSSWGGEGANTGELFF. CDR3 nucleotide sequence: TGTGCCAGCAGTTCCTGGGGGGGTGAAGGAGCGAACACCGGGGAGCTGTTTTTT.

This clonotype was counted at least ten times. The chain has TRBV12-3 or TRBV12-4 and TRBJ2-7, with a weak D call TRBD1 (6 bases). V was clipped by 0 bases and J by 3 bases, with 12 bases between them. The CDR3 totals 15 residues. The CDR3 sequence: CASSLAKGQNYEQYF. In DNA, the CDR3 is TGTGCCAGCAGTTTAGCCAAAGGACAGAACTACGAGCAGTACTTC.

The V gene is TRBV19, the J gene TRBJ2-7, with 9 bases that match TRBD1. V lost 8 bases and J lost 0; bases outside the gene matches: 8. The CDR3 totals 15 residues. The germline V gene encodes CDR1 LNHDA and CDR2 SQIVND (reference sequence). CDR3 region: CASRDGTGFSYEQYF. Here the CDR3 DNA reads TGTGCCAGTCGAGACGGGACAGGGTTCTCCTACGAGCAGTACTTC.

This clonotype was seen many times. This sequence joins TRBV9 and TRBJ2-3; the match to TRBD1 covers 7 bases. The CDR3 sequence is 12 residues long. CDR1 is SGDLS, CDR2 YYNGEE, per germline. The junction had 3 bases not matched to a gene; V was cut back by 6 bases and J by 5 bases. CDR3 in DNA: TGTGCCAGCAACCAGGGGGTAGATACGCAGTATTTT. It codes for CASNQGVDTQYF.

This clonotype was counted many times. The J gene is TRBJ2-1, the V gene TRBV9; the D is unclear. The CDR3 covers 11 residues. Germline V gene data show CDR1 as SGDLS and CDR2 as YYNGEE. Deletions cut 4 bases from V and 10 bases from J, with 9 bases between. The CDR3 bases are TGTGCCAGCAGCACCCGCGGAGAGCAGTTCTTC. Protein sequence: CASSTRGEQFF.

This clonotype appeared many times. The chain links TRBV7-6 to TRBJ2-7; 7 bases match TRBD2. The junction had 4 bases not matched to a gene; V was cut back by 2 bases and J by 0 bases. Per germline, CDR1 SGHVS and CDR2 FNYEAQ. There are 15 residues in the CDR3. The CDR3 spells CASSLWRGSSYEQYF. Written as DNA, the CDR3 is TGTGCCAGCAGCTTATGGCGCGGGAGCTCCTACGAGCAGTACTTC.

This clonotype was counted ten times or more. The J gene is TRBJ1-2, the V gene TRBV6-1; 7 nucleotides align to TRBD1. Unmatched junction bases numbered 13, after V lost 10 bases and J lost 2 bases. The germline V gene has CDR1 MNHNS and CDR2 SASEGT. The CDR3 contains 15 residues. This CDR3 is CATFYGDSVNYGYTF. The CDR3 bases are TGTGCCACCTTCTACGGGGACAGCGTAAACTATGGCTACACCTTC.

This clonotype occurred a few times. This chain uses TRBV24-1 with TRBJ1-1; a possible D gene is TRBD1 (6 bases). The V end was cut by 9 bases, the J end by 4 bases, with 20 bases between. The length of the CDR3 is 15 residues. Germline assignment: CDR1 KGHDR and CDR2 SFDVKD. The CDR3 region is CATGPIREGGTEAFF. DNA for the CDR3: TGTGCCACCGGCCCCATCCGGGAGGGGGGCACTGAAGCTTTCTTT.

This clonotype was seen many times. The CDR3 DNA reads as TGTGCCAGCAGCCAAGAAGGACTAGCCCCCTACGAGCAGTACTTC. This encodes CASSQEGLAPYEQYF. The genes are TRBV3-1 and TRBJ2-7; 8 nucleotides agree with TRBD2. The trim removed 0 bases at V and 2 bases at J, leaving 3 bases unmatched. The germline CDR1 and CDR2 sequences are LGHDT and YNNKEL (reference sequence). This CDR3 comprises 15 residues.

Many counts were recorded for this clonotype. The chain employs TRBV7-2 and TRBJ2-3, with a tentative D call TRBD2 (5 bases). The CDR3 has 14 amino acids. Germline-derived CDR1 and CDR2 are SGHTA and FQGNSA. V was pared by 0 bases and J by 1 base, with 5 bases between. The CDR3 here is CASSLAGGTDTQYF. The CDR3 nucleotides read TGTGCCAGCAGCTTAGCCGGGGGCACAGATACGCAGTATTTT. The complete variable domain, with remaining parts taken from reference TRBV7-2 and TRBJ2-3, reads GAGVSQSPSNKVTEKGKDVELRCDPISGHTALYWYRQSLGQGLEFLIYFQGNSAPDKSGLPSDRFSAERTGGSVSTLTIQRTQQEDSAVYLCASSLAGGTDTQYFGPGTRLTVL.

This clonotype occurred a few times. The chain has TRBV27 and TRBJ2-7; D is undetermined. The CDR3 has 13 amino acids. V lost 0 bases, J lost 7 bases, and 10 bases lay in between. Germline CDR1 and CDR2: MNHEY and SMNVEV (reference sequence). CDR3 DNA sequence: TGTGCCAGCAGTTTATCGTATCTAGGAGAGCAGTACTTC. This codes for CASSLSYLGEQYF.